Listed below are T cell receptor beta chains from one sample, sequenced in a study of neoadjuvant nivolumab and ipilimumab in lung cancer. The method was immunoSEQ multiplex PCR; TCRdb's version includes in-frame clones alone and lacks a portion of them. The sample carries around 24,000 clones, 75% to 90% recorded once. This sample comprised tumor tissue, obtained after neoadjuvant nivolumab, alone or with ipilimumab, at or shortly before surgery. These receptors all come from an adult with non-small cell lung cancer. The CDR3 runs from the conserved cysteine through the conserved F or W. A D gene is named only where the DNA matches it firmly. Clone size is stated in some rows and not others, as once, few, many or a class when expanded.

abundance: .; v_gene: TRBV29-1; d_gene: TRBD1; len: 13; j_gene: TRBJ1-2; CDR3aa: CSCILGQGYGYTF; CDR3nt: TGCAGCTGTATATTGGGACAGGGGTATGGCTACACCTTC
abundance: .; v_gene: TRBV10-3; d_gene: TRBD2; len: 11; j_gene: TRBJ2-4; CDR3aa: CAIRGTSGIYF; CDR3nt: TGTGCCATCAGGGGGACTAGCGGGATCTACTTC
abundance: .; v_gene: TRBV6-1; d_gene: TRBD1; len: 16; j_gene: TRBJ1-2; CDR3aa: CASSGVGDRANYGYTF; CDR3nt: TGTGCCAGCAGTGGGGTAGGGGACAGGGCTAACTATGGCTACACCTTC
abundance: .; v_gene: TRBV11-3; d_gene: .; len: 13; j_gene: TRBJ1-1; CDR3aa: CASSLLGGTEAFF; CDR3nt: TGTGCCAGCAGCTTACTAGGGGGCACTGAAGCTTTCTTT
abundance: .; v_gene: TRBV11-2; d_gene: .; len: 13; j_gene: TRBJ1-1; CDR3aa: CASSLGGNTEAFF; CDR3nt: TGTGCCAGCAGCTTAGGGGGGAACACTGAAGCTTTCTTT
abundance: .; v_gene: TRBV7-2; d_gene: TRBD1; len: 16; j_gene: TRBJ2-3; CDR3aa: CASSPRDRGLTDTQYF; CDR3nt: TGTGCCAGCAGCCCCCGGGACAGGGGCCTCACAGATACGCAGTATTTT
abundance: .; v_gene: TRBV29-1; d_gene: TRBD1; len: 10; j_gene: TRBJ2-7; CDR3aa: CSVRDRTQYF; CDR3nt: TGCAGCGTCCGGGACAGAACCCAGTACTTC
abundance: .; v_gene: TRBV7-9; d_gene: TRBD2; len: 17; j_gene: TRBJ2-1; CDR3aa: CASSLGASGTFYNEQFF; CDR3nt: TGTGCCAGCAGCTTAGGGGCTAGCGGGACGTTCTACAATGAGCAGTTCTTC
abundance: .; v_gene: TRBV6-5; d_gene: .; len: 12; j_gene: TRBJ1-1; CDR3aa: CASSPLLPEAFF; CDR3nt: TGTGCCAGCAGTCCCCTATTGCCTGAAGCTTTCTTT
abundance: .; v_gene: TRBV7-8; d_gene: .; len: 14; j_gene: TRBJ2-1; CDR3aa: CASSLRESYNEQFF; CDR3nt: TGTGCCAGCAGCTTACGGGAATCCTACAATGAGCAGTTCTTC
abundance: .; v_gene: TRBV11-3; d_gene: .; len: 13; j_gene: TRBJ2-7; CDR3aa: CASSLAEGNEQYF; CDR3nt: TGTGCCAGCAGCTTAGCTGAGGGCAACGAGCAGTACTTC
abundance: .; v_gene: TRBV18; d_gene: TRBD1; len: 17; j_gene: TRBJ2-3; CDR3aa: CASSPWTGGNRADTQYF; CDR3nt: TGTGCCAGCTCACCTTGGACAGGGGGGAATAGGGCAGATACGCAGTATTTT
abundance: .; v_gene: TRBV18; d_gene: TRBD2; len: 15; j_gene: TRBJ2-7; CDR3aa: CASSRGLAGNYEQYF; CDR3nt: TGTGCCAGCTCCCGCGGACTAGCGGGGAATTACGAGCAGTACTTC
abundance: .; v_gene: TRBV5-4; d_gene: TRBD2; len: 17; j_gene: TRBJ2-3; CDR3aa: CASSLEASGSFIDTQYF; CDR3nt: TGTGCCAGCAGCTTGGAGGCTAGCGGGAGTTTCATAGATACGCAGTATTTT
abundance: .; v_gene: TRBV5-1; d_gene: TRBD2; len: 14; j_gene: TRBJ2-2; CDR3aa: CASRKSREDGELFF; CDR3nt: TGCGCCAGCAGAAAGTCACGGGAGGACGGGGAGCTGTTTTTT
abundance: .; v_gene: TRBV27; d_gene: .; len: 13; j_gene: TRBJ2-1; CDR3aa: CASSLRTGNEQFF; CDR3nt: TGTGCCAGCAGCCTCCGGACTGGCAATGAGCAGTTCTTC
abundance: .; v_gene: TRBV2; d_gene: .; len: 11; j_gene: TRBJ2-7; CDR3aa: CASRRGYEQYF; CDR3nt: TGTGCCAGCAGGCGGGGTTACGAGCAGTACTTC
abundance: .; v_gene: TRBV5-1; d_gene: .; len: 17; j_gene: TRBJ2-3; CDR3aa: CASSPGTAWGSTDTQYF; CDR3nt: TGCGCCAGTTCCCCTGGGACGGCTTGGGGTAGCACAGATACGCAGTATTTT
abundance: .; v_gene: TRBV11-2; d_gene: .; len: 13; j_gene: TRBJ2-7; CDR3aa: CASSLSGAYEQYF; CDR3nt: TGTGCCAGCAGCTTATCAGGGGCCTACGAGCAGTACTTC
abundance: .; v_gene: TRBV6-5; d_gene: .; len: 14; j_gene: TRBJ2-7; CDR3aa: CASSYAGQNYEQYF; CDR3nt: TGTGCCAGCAGTTACGCGGGACAGAACTACGAGCAGTACTTC
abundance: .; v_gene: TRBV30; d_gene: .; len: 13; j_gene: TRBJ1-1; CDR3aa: CAWSRGSGTEAFF; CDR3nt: TGTGCCTGGAGTAGAGGGTCCGGCACTGAAGCTTTCTTT
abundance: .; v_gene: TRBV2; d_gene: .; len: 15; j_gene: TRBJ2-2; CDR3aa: CASREGPMNTGELFF; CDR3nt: TGTGCCAGCAGAGAGGGGCCAATGAACACCGGGGAGCTGTTTTTT
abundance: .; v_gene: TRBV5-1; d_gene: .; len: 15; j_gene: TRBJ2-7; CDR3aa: CASDNGPGHSYEQYF; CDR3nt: TGCGCCAGCGATAATGGACCGGGACACAGCTACGAGCAGTACTTC
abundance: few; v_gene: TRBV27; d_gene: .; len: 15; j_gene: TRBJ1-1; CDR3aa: CASSLRPGRLTEAFF; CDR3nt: TGTGCCAGCAGTTTAAGGCCGGGACGGCTCACTGAAGCTTTCTTT
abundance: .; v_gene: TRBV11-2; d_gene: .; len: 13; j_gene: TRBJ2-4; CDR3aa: CASSRIGADIQYF; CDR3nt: TGTGCCAGCAGCAGAATCGGGGCAGACATTCAGTACTTC
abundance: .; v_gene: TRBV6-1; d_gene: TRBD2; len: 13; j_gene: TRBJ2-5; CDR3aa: CASIGAGVETQYF; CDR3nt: TGTGCCAGCATCGGAGCGGGGGTGGAGACCCAGTACTTC
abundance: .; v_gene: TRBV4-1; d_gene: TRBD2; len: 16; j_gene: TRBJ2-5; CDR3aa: CASSQGLREGQETQYF; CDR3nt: TGCGCCAGCAGCCAAGGGTTGCGGGAGGGACAAGAGACCCAGTACTTC
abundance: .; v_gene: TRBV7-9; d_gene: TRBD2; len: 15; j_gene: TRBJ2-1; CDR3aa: CASAVGGSGYNEQFF; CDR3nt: TGTGCCAGCGCGGTGGGGGGGAGCGGCTACAATGAGCAGTTCTTC
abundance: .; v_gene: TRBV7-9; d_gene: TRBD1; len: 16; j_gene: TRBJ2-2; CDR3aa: CASSPGTGVQAGELFF; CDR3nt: TGTGCCAGCAGCCCCGGGACAGGGGTCCAGGCCGGGGAGCTGTTTTTT
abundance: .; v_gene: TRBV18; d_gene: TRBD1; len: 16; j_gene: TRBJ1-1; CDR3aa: CASSPGQGRKSTEAFF; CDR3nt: TGTGCCAGCTCACCTGGACAGGGGCGTAAAAGCACTGAAGCTTTCTTT
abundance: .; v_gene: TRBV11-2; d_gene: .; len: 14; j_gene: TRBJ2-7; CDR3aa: CASSLVARPYEQYF; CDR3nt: TGTGCCAGCAGCTTAGTAGCAAGACCCTACGAGCAGTACTTC
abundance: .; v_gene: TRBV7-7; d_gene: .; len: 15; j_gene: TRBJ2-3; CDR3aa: CASSPGTDHTDTQYF; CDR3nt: TGTGCTAGCAGCCCCGGGACGGACCACACAGATACGCAGTATTTT
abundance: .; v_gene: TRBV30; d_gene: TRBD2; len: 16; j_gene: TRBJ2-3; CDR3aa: CAWSPQRELWRDTQYF; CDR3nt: TGTGCCTGGAGCCCACAGCGGGAATTATGGAGAGATACGCAGTATTTT
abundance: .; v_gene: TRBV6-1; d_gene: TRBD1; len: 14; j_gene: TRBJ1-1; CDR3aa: CASSVDRGITEAFF; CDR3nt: TGTGCCAGCAGTGTGGACAGGGGGATCACTGAAGCTTTCTTT
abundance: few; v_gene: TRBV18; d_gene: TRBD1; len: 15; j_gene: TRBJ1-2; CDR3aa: CASSPPGTGAYGYTF; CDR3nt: TGTGCCAGCTCACCACCGGGGACAGGGGCCTATGGCTACACCTTC
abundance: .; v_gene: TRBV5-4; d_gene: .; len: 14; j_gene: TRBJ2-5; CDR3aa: CASSPGTLEETQYF; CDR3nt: TGTGCCAGCAGCCCCGGGACCCTAGAAGAGACCCAGTACTTC